A single sample gave rise to the 4 T cell receptor beta chains below, sequenced in a study of T cells in Graves' hyperthyroidism and ophthalmopathy. Regions amplified from RNA transcripts were the TCR beta CDR3 regions. In the first-round RT-PCR of the TCR CDR3, the HTBI primer set was used. Each CDR3 protein gets one entry after TCRdb re-called the multiplex PCR reads with MiXCR. The table lists more than 550,000 distinct CDR3 sequences, around 20% of them singletons. The sequenced sample consisted of blood. The receptor source for this set is a woman between 50 and 59 years old with Graves' hyperthyroidism that later progressed to Graves' ophthalmopathy.

A few counts support this clonotype. V is TRBV24-1 and J is TRBJ2-5; 10 bases line up with TRBD2. CDR1 and CDR2 from the germline V gene are KGHDR and SFDVKD. CDR3 length: 15 amino acids. V shed 1 base and J 4 bases; nucleotides not matched to a gene: 2. The CDR3 sequence is CATSDFLAGVETQYF. The CDR3 DNA follows: TGTGCCACCAGTGATTTTCTAGCGGGGGTAGAGACCCAGTACTTC.

Concerning this clonotype itself: A far larger clone is only one base removed, so a read error is likely. DNA of the CDR3: TGTGCCAGCAGCCTACCGGGGAACCCTGAAGCTTTCTTT. Its translation is CASSLPGNPEAFF. This sequence joins TRBV7-9 and TRBJ1-1; D remains ambiguous. The germline CDR1 and CDR2 sequences are SEHNR and FQNEAQ (reference sequence). The CDR3 has 13 residues. Full variable domain (remainder filled in from reference TRBV7-9 and TRBJ1-1): DTGVSQNPRHKITKRGQNVTFRCDPISEHNRLYWYRQTLGQGPEFLTYFQNEAQLEKSRLLSDRFSAERPKGSFSTLEIQRTEQGDSAMYLCASSLPGNPEAFFGQGTRLTVV.

Many counts were recorded for this clonotype. The chain combines TRBV12-3 or TRBV12-4 with TRBJ2-5; a possible D gene is TRBD2 (6 bases). The CDR3 consists of 13 residues. Trimming took off 6 bases at V and 2 bases at J, with 10 bases between the two ends. CDR3 DNA sequence: TGTGCCAGCAGCCCGGGACTTCAAGAGACCCAGTACTTC. Its translation is CASSPGLQETQYF.

This clonotype was found many times. The V call is TRBV2, the J call TRBJ1-5; 7 bases map to TRBD1. Germline assignment: CDR1 SNHLY and CDR2 FYNNEI. CDR3 length equals 14 residues. The trim removed 6 bases at V and 0 bases at J, leaving 2 bases unmatched. In nucleotides, the CDR3 is TGTGCCAGCAGCGGGACAGCTAGCAATCAGCCCCAGCATTTT. Its translation is CASSGTASNQPQHF. The whole variable domain, filled in from reference TRBV2 and TRBJ1-5, reads EPEVTQTPSHQVTQMGQEVILRCVPISNHLYFYWYRQILGQKVEFLVSFYNNEISEKSEIFDDQFSVERPDGSNFTLKIRSTKLEDSAMYFCASSGTASNQPQHFGDGTRLSIL.